Below are 30 T cell receptor beta chains sequenced from a single sample in a study of TET2 disruption in CD19-targeted CAR T cells. Treatment of the sample: autologous CTL019 cells: CD19 CAR with 4-1BB and CD3 zeta domains. The antigens these receptors bind are not known. The protocol was immunoSEQ multiplex PCR, while the TCRdb copy is restricted to in-frame clones and leaves out a portion. The sample data list 25,000 to 30,000 clones. The input for sequencing was CD8- CAR+ T cells sorted from cultured blood T cells, taken for CD19 CAR T cell therapy. This sample's subset: CD8-negative CAR-positive T cells from the infusion product. The receptor source for this set is a man aged 70 or older with chronic lymphocytic leukemia.

Remarks on this clone: Relative to the germline gene, one junction end is altered; a read error may explain this. The read terminates 3 residues before the CDR3 end, so the remaining end is supplied by the germline J gene. Within the sample, other DNA sequences also encode this same CDR3. V gene TRBV20-1 combines with J gene TRBJ1-2; 8 bases agree with TRBD1. CDR3 length equals 13 residues. Germline V gene lookup returns CDR1 DFQATT and CDR2 SNEGSKA (reference sequence). CDR3 loop: CSAPPRGLYGYTF. CDR3 bases read: TGCAGTGCCCCGCCCAGGGGGCTCTATGGT.

Concerning this clone itself: Other DNA variants within this sample encode the same CDR3. CDR3 DNA, as far as it was read: TGTGCCAGCAGTGAACAAAAAGGGGGTTTAAGTGGAAACACC. Encoded protein: CASSEQKGGLSGNT. The entire CDR3 protein is CASSEQKGGLSGNTIYF. This chain links TRBV6-1 with TRBJ1-3; possible D gene TRBD1, 6 bases. The sequenced fragment ends 3 residues before the CDR3 boundary, so the rest is inferred from the germline J gene. From germline, CDR1 is MNHNS and CDR2 SASEGT. V was trimmed by 2 bases and J by 3 bases, leaving 17 bases between them. The CDR3 covers 17 residues.

Details on this clone: The read finishes 3 residues shy of the CDR3 end, and the germline J gene is used to complete it. The chain employs TRBV7-9 and TRBJ1-4, with D tentatively TRBD1 (6 bases). Germline values: CDR1 SEHNR, CDR2 FQNEAQ (reference sequence). The CDR3 totals 14 residues. V was trimmed by 5 bases and J by 8 bases, leaving 15 bases between them. The covered CDR3 bases are TGTGCCAGCAGCCGTGTACAGGGCGGGGAAAAA. This codes for CASSRVQGGEK. The whole CDR3 protein reads CASSRVQGGEKLFF.

On this clone itself: The read comes to an end 3 residues before the CDR3 does, leaving the germline J gene to fill in the end. The V call is TRBV13, the J call TRBJ1-6; D is ambiguous. Trimming cost V 0 bases and J 6 bases, with 15 bases left between them. CDR3 size: 17 residues. The V gene's germline CDR1 is PRHDT and CDR2 FYEKMQ (reference sequence). CDR3 DNA, as far as it was read: TGTGCCAGCAGCTTAGGAACCCTAGCATTGGGTAATTCACCC. Amino acid sequence: CASSLGTLALGNSP. In full, the CDR3 reads CASSLGTLALGNSPLHF.

As regards this clone: The CDR3 is cut off 3 residues early in the read; its end comes from the germline J gene. The chain couples TRBV9 to TRBJ2-4; 8 nucleotides align to TRBD2. Germline assignment: CDR1 SGDLS and CDR2 YYNGEE. The CDR3 is 14 amino acids. The CDR3 bases that were read are TGTGCCAGCAGCGTAGATGCGGGGGGTGAGACT. Its translation is CASSVDAGGET. The whole CDR3 protein reads CASSVDAGGETQYF.

Regarding this clone: The CDR3 goes on 3 residues after the read ends, and that part is filled in from the germline J gene. The J gene is TRBJ2-5, the V gene TRBV11-2, with 8 bases matching TRBD1. Looked up from germline, CDR1 is SGHAT and CDR2 is FQNNGV. Losses at the gene ends were 0 bases for V and 5 bases for J; bases not matched to a gene: 5. CDR3 size: 15 residues. CDR3 amino acids: CASSLDYRGVETQYF. The CDR3 DNA, read in part, is TGTGCCAGCAGCTTAGATTACAGGGGGGTCGAGACC.

Details on this clone: The read finishes 3 residues shy of the CDR3 end, and the germline J gene is used to complete it. The gene calls are TRBV9 and TRBJ1-6; 7 nucleotides align to TRBD1. J lost 7 bases, V lost 2 bases, and 6 bases had no gene match. The CDR3 has 15 residues. Germline-derived CDR1 and CDR2 are SGDLS and YYNGEE. CDR3 bases read: TGTGCCAGCAGCGTTGAGGGGGCTTTGAATTCACCC. Translation gives CASSVEGALNSP. Given in full, the CDR3 is CASSVEGALNSPLHF.

Details on this clone: Sequencing ends 3 residues short of the CDR3 end; the germline J gene provides the rest. The V and J genes are TRBV7-2 and TRBJ2-4; 7 positions agree with TRBD1. From germline, CDR1 is SGHTA and CDR2 FQGNSA. There are 14 residues in the CDR3. Partial CDR3 DNA: TGTGCCAGCAGTCCCGGACAGGTCGTCTATGGT. Amino acids: CASSPGQVVYG. The whole CDR3 is CASSPGQVVYGQYF.

Worth noting for this clone: The read comes to an end 3 residues before the CDR3 does, leaving the germline J gene to fill in the end. The chain uses TRBV4-2 and TRBJ2-7; TRBD2 is a possible D gene (6 bases). In germline, CDR1 is LGHNA, CDR2 YNFKEQ. This CDR3 has 12 residues. Trimming stripped 5 bases from V and 2 bases from J, with 7 bases between. This CDR3 is CASSGGTYEQYF. The CDR3 DNA, read in part, is TGTGCCAGCAGCGGGGGGACCTACGAG.

As regards this clone: The sequenced fragment ends 3 residues before the CDR3 boundary, so the rest is inferred from the germline J gene. The genes are TRBV20-1 and TRBJ1-2; the D gene is possibly TRBD1 (5 bases). The CDR3 is made up of 13 amino acids. Germline V gives CDR1 DFQATT, CDR2 SNEGSKA (reference sequence). The ends were cut back, 6 bases at V and 5 bases at J, with 16 bases in the middle. The CDR3 bases that were read are TGCAGTGCCCGATCAACAGGTGATTATGGC. This sequence encodes CSARSTGDYG. The full CDR3 is CSARSTGDYGYTF.

With regard to this clone: The CDR3 end falls 3 residues outside the read, so it is completed with the germline J gene. The chain employs TRBV19 and TRBJ1-2, with D tentatively TRBD1 (5 bases). Germline lookup yields CDR1 LNHDA and CDR2 SQIVND (reference sequence). The CDR3 is 17 amino acids. CDR3 DNA, as far as it was read: TGTGCCAGTAGTATAACGACTAGCGGGGGGATTGGTTACGAC. As protein: CASSITTSGGIGYD. The entire CDR3 protein is CASSITTSGGIGYDYTF.

The CDR3 region is CASSLRSGLAGGNEQFF. The DNA read from the CDR3 is TGTGCCAGCAGCCTGCGGTCTGGGCTAGCGGGGGGAAATGAG. V is TRBV3-1 (or the pseudogene TRBV3-2) and J is TRBJ2-1, with 11 bases matching TRBD2. From the germline J gene comes the end of the CDR3, since the read stops 3 residues before it. V was clipped by 4 bases and J by 7 bases; unmatched bases: 12. Germline V gene data show CDR1 as LGHDT and CDR2 as YNNKEL (reference sequence). The CDR3 is 17 amino acids.

On this clone: Read coverage stops 3 residues before the CDR3 terminus; the germline J gene supplies the remainder. This sequence joins TRBV6-2 or TRBV6-3 and TRBJ2-4, with a tentative D call TRBD2 (6 bases). The CDR3 has 14 amino acids. Germline CDR1 is MNHEY and CDR2 is SVGEGT. CDR3 region: CASISPGVVYGQYF. The sequenced part of the CDR3 DNA is TGTGCCAGCATCTCACCGGGGGTCGTCTATGGT.

With regard to this clone: The CDR3 goes on 3 residues after the read ends, and that part is filled in from the germline J gene. The chain links TRBV5-4 to TRBJ2-2; 10 positions agree with TRBD1. The CDR3 spans 14 residues. The germline CDR1 and CDR2 sequences are SGHNT and YYREEE (reference sequence). Partial CDR3 DNA: TGTGCCAGCAGCGGGGACAGGGGTAATTCACCG. Its translation is CASSGDRGNSP. The whole CDR3 region reads CASSGDRGNSPLFF.

In the case of this clone: Read data end 3 residues before the CDR3 end; the end is taken from the germline J gene. The gene calls are TRBV29-1 and TRBJ2-4, with 9 bases identical to TRBD1. Germline CDR1 and CDR2: SQVTM and ANQGSEA. The CDR3 extends over 12 amino acids. The part of the CDR3 DNA that was read is TGCAGCGTTCGGACAGGGGCCTATGGT. Translation gives CSVRTGAYG. The complete CDR3 sequence is CSVRTGAYGQYF.

Details on this clone: Read coverage stops 3 residues before the CDR3 terminus; the germline J gene supplies the remainder. V usage is TRBV19 and J usage is TRBJ2-4, with 9 nucleotides matching TRBD2. The germline CDR1 and CDR2 sequences are LNHDA and SQIVND (reference sequence). The CDR3 is 17 amino acids. CDR3 sequence: CASSIDGLAGPSETQYF. Incomplete CDR3 DNA: TGTGCCAGTAGTATAGATGGGCTAGCGGGGCCCTCGGAGACT.

CDR3 bases read: TGTGCCAGTAGTACAGAAGGGTTTGGGCAGCCG. Residues: CASSTEGFGQP. The complete CDR3 reads CASSTEGFGQPQYF. The chain carries TRBV19 and TRBJ2-3; D not resolved. From the germline J gene comes the end of the CDR3, since the read stops 3 residues before it. The V gene's germline CDR1 is LNHDA and CDR2 SQIVND (reference sequence). The CDR3 is made up of 14 amino acids.

The CDR3 here is CSAREQGRLPQYF. The part of the CDR3 DNA that was read is TGCAGTGCTAGGGAACAGGGGCGGTTGCCT. The chain combines TRBV20-1 with TRBJ2-4; 7 bases line up with TRBD1. The CDR3 extends 3 residues past the end of the read, so its final part is completed from the germline J gene. Germline-derived CDR1 and CDR2 are DFQATT and SNEGSKA (reference sequence). The CDR3 extends over 13 amino acids.

A word on this clone: Sequencing ends 3 residues short of the CDR3 end; the germline J gene provides the rest. The rearrangement links TRBV9 to TRBJ2-5, with 7 bases that match TRBD1. Unmatched junction bases numbered 7, after V lost 3 bases and J lost 5 bases. The CDR3 spans 14 residues. Germline CDR1 reads SGDLS; CDR2 reads YYNGEE. The CDR3 DNA, read in part, is TGTGCCAGCAGCGCCGGGACAGACGTGGAGACC. Protein product: CASSAGTDVET. The whole CDR3 protein reads CASSAGTDVETQYF.

The sequenced part of the CDR3 DNA is TGTGCCAGCAGTGGACGACAAGGGGGCGGTGGGAACTATGGC. Its protein product is CASSGRQGGGGNYG. The whole CDR3 protein is CASSGRQGGGGNYGYTF. V is TRBV2 and J is TRBJ1-2, with TRBD1 identical over 7 bases. The read terminates 3 residues before the CDR3 end, so the remaining end is supplied by the germline J gene. This CDR3 spans 17 amino acids. Trimming at V came to 4 bases and at J to 2 bases, leaving 13 bases not matched to a gene. CDR1 is SNHLY and CDR2 is FYNNEI in the germline V gene.

The CDR3 bases that were read are TGTGCCAGCTCATCAGGACAGGGTGGGACCCCCAGCACAGATACG. It specifies CASSSGQGGTPSTDT. The full-length CDR3 reads as CASSSGQGGTPSTDTQYF. This chain connects TRBV18 to TRBJ2-3; 8 positions agree with TRBD1. Coverage ceases 3 residues before the CDR3 finishes, and the germline J gene fills in the end. Losses at the gene ends were 5 bases for V and 0 bases for J; bases not matched to a gene: 13. The length of the CDR3 is 18 residues. Germline V lookup: CDR1 KGHSH, CDR2 LQKENI.

The DNA read from the CDR3 is TGTGCCAGTAGGGGCAGGGGGGCAGTTTCCAATGAC. Translation gives CASRGRGAVSND. The complete CDR3 sequence is CASRGRGAVSNDYTF. The genes are TRBV19 and TRBJ1-2; TRBD1 matches 7 bases. The CDR3 end lies 3 residues beyond the end of the read and is filled in from the germline J gene. The CDR3 consists of 15 residues. Germline V gene lookup returns CDR1 LNHDA and CDR2 SQIVND (reference sequence).

As to this clone: Read sequence stops 3 residues before the CDR3 end, and the germline J gene provides the missing end. The gene calls are TRBV5-5 and TRBJ1-1; D is unresolved. This CDR3 has 14 residues. V gave up 0 bases and J gave up 0 bases, with 6 bases separating them. Germline assignment: CDR1 SGHKS and CDR2 YYEKEE (reference sequence). CDR3 bases read: TGTGCCAGCAGCTTGGCAGACATGAACACTGAA. Translating it yields CASSLADMNTE. The entire CDR3 sequence reads CASSLADMNTEAFF.

On this clone: The missing CDR3 end, 3 residues past where the read stops, is filled in from the germline J gene. The V and J genes are TRBV24-1 and TRBJ2-2; D unclear. Germline V CDR1 and CDR2: KGHDR, SFDVKD. V lost 7 bases, J lost 7 bases, and 9 bases lay in between. This CDR3 is built from 12 residues. This CDR3 reads CATRSLNGELFF. Incomplete CDR3 DNA: TGTGCCACCAGGAGCCTTAACGGGGAG.

On this clone: The read gets to within 3 residues of the CDR3 end, and the germline J gene fills in the rest. Other DNA sequences of this sample code for an identical CDR3. The chain couples TRBV20-1 to TRBJ2-7, with 9 nucleotides matching TRBD2. This CDR3 has 14 residues. The V segment lost 4 bases and the J segment 2 bases; nucleotides outside the gene matches: 6. Germline CDR1 is DFQATT and CDR2 is SNEGSKA (reference sequence). The covered CDR3 bases are TGCAGTGCTATAGGTGGCGGGGGGGCCTACGAG. It translates to CSAIGGGGAYE. The whole CDR3 region reads CSAIGGGGAYEQYF.

On this clone itself: Sequencing ends 3 residues short of the CDR3 end; the germline J gene provides the rest. The rearrangement links TRBV5-8 to TRBJ2-3; 7 bases fit TRBD1. CDR1 and CDR2 (germline): SGHTS, YDEGEE. V trimming: 6 bases; J trimming: 5 bases; junction bases outside the gene matches: 12. This CDR3 contains 15 residues. This CDR3 is CASTRTGALEDTQYF. The DNA read from the CDR3 is TGTGCCAGCACCAGGACAGGTGCCTTAGAAGATACG. Filled out from reference TRBV5-8 and TRBJ2-3, the complete variable domain reads EAGVTQSPTHLIKTRGQQATLRCSPISGHTSVYWYQQALGLGLQFLLWYDEGEERNRGNFPPRFSGRQFPNYSSELNVNALELEDSALYLCASTRTGALEDTQYFGPGTRLTVL.

As to this clone: From the germline J gene comes the end of the CDR3, since the read stops 3 residues before it. V is TRBV7-3 and J is TRBJ2-2, with 10 bases lining up with TRBD2. From germline, CDR1 is SGHTA and CDR2 FQGTGA. The CDR3 totals 16 residues. Trimming took 4 bases from V and 0 from J; bases not matched to a gene: 2. CDR3 bases read: TGTGCCAGCAGCTCCCTAGCGGGGGCGAACACCGGGGAG. As protein: CASSSLAGANTGE. The entire CDR3 sequence reads CASSSLAGANTGELFF.

On this clone: The CDR3 end lies 3 residues beyond the end of the read and is filled in from the germline J gene. The chain uses TRBV11-2 and TRBJ1-2; D is ambiguous. The CDR3 runs 14 residues. The germline gives CDR1 SGHAT, CDR2 FQNNGV. The CDR3 loop reads CASSLDPPGYDYTF. Incomplete CDR3 DNA: TGTGCCAGCAGCTTAGATCCCCCCGGTTACGAC.

In regard to this clone: The CDR3 end lies 3 residues beyond the end of the read and is filled in from the germline J gene. The chain carries TRBV10-1 and TRBJ2-5, with 9 bases identical to TRBD2. With 4 bases clipped from V and 2 bases from J, the junction kept 20 bases outside the gene matches. This CDR3 contains 20 residues. CDR1 is WNHNN and CDR2 is SYGVQD in the germline V gene (reference sequence). Partial CDR3 DNA: TGCGCCAGCAGTGTTAGGGGGCGCGGATTAGCGGGGGCCCCGCAAGAGACC. Encoded protein: CASSVRGRGLAGAPQET. The full-length CDR3 reads as CASSVRGRGLAGAPQETQYF.

This clone shows up as medium-sized by frequency. Read coverage stops 3 residues before the CDR3 terminus; the germline J gene supplies the remainder. The chain recombines TRBV5-1 with TRBJ1-2; tentative D call: TRBD1 (6 bases). Germline V lookup: CDR1 SGHRS, CDR2 YFSETQ. Trimming left V 3 bases short and J 7 bases short, with 13 bases between. This CDR3 contains 13 residues. The CDR3 loop reads CASSWTEKGGYTF. The CDR3 bases that were read are TGCGCCAGCAGCTGGACAGAGAAAGGTGGC. The full variable domain, rest sourced from reference TRBV5-1 and TRBJ1-2, is KAGVTQTPRYLIKTRGQQVTLSCSPISGHRSVSWYQQTPGQGLQFLFEYFSETQRNKGNFPGRFSGRQFSNSRSEMNVSTLELGDSALYLCASSWTEKGGYTFGSGTRLTVV.